This T cell receptor (beta chain) came from a study of CXCR3-negative and CXCR3-positive naive CD8 T cells. Notes on this clonotype: Its antigen is unidentified.

The study, taken as a whole, reports: CXCR3-positive naive cells carried more hydrophobic TRB CDR3s than CXCR3-negative naive cells did.

UMI-tagged TRB cDNA libraries were built via 5' RACE. TCRdb re-called the 5' RACE reads and shows each CDR3 protein once, DNA omitted. Its table lists about 150,000 distinct CDR3 sequences. Germline values: CDR1 MNHEY, CDR2 SMNVEV (reference sequence). There are 16 residues in the CDR3. The chain combines TRBV27 with TRBJ2-7. The source of this sequence is a human donor in good health. Some clones in this sample may be carry-over from other donors' samples. Sample: naive CXCR3+ CD8+ T cells from blood. Indicated subset: CD45RO-CCR7+CD27+CD95- naive CD8+ T cells expressing CXCR3 (TNR3+). CDR3 amino acids: CASSLSFQGSSYEQYF.